These 15 T cell receptor beta chains were all obtained from the same sample, sequenced in a study of neurological immune-mediated disorders. TCRdb processed the 5' RACE reads anew with MiXCR; each CDR3 protein has one entry. The table has tens of thousands of distinct CDR3 sequences, 5.2% seen once. Sequenced: PBMCs. These receptors originate from a man between 18 and 29 years old with multiple sclerosis.

In its sample, this clonotype was seen many times. The chain couples TRBV2 to TRBJ1-2, with a possible D match to TRBD1 (5 bases). Looked up from germline, CDR1 is SNHLY and CDR2 is FYNNEI. Trimming left V 4 bases short and J 2 bases short, with 8 bases between. There are 13 residues in the CDR3. The DNA for the CDR3 is TGTGCCAGCAGTGGGGGCAGAAACTATGGCTACACCTTC. Its protein is CASSGGRNYGYTF.

This clonotype came up many times. The genes are TRBV20-1 and TRBJ2-2, with D unresolved. V lost 5 bases and J 6 bases, leaving 16 bases between the germline ends. Germline V lookup: CDR1 DFQATT, CDR2 SNEGSKA (reference sequence). The CDR3 runs to 14 residues. Here the CDR3 reads CSAGRVRAPGELFF. The CDR3 nucleotides read TGCAGTGCTGGAAGGGTCCGCGCCCCCGGGGAGCTGTTTTTT.

J is TRBJ2-1 and V is TRBV7-2; D unresolved. Per the germline V gene, CDR1 is SGHTA and CDR2 is FQGNSA. V lost 1 base and J 4 bases, leaving 5 bases between the germline ends. The CDR3 loop spans 13 amino acids. CDR3 nucleotide sequence: TGTGCCAGCAGCTTAGTGCTTTACAATGAGCAGTTCTTC. Amino acids: CASSLVLYNEQFF.

A remark on this clonotype: A read error is possible here, since a much larger clone lies one base away. The chain is built from TRBV4-2 and TRBJ2-3; D not resolved. The CDR3 totals 14 residues. The V end lost 1 base, the J end lost 6 bases, and 11 bases lay between the germline ends. Germline-derived CDR1 and CDR2 are LGHNA and YNFKEQ. The CDR3 loop is CASSQAGNQDTQYF. For the CDR3, the DNA is TGTGCCAGCAGCCAAGCCGGTAACCAGGATACGCAGTATTTT.

In this sample, this clonotype turned up many times. DNA of the CDR3: TGCAGTGCTACCTCCAGGAGCTCCTACAATGAGCAGTTCTTC. Translating gives CSATSRSSYNEQFF. The V and J genes are TRBV20-1 and TRBJ2-1, with no clear D. This CDR3 region has 14 residues. Germline V lookup: CDR1 DFQATT, CDR2 SNEGSKA (reference sequence). V lost 4 bases to trimming and J lost 0 bases, with 10 bases between them.

This clonotype has ten or more counts. This chain joins TRBV5-1 and TRBJ2-1; the D gene could be TRBD1 or TRBD2 (5 bases each). The CDR3 spans 15 residues. Germline-derived CDR1 and CDR2 are SGHRS and YFSETQ. The ends were cut back, 0 bases at V and 11 bases at J, with 18 bases in the middle. This CDR3 reads CASSLARGPATKQFF. The CDR3 bases are TGCGCCAGCAGCTTGGCCCGGGGCCCCGCGACAAAGCAGTTCTTC.

This clonotype has at least ten counts. This chain links TRBV20-1 with TRBJ1-6; weak D call: TRBD1 (5 bases). Trimming cost V 4 bases and J 6 bases, with 13 bases left between them. The CDR3 has 14 residues. Per the germline V gene, CDR1 is DFQATT and CDR2 is SNEGSKA (reference sequence). Written as DNA, the CDR3 is TGCAGTGCTAACGGAGGGACGGTTAATTCACCCCTCCACTTT. The encoded protein is CSANGGTVNSPLHF.

This clonotype showed up many times. This chain uses TRBV6-1 with TRBJ2-3; 8 positions agree with TRBD1. The length of the CDR3 is 14 residues. V lost 10 bases, J lost 6 bases, and 12 bases stayed unmatched. The germline V gene encodes CDR1 MNHNS and CDR2 SASEGT. DNA for the CDR3: TGTGCCACCCAGGACAGGGTCCGAGAGGATACGCAGTATTTT. Its protein product is CATQDRVREDTQYF.

V gene TRBV7-2 combines with J gene TRBJ2-7; TRBD2 matches 10 bases. CDR1 is SGHTA and CDR2 is FQGNSA in the germline V gene. The ends lost 1 base at V and 5 bases at J; junction bases unmatched: 5. CDR3 size: 15 residues. CDR3: CASSLGAGGFHEQYF. The CDR3 DNA reads as TGTGCCAGCAGCTTAGGAGCGGGAGGGTTCCACGAGCAGTACTTC.

This clonotype appeared many times. The chain has TRBV7-2 and TRBJ1-1; D call uncertain. Trimming took off 3 bases at V and 5 bases at J, with 22 bases between the two ends. The CDR3 covers 17 residues. From germline, CDR1 is SGHTA and CDR2 FQGNSA. CDR3 coding DNA: TGTGCCAGCAGCTTGGAGACCCGACCCCGCTTTGGGACTGAAGCTTTCTTT. It specifies CASSLETRPRFGTEAFF. Complete variable domain (other parts from reference TRBV7-2 and TRBJ1-1): GAGVSQSPSNKVTEKGKDVELRCDPISGHTALYWYRQSLGQGLEFLIYFQGNSAPDKSGLPSDRFSAERTGGSVSTLTIQRTQQEDSAVYLCASSLETRPRFGTEAFFGQGTRLTVV.

Worth noting for this clonotype: The CDR3 does not end in the conserved phenylalanine or tryptophan, so this is likely a read error. V is TRBV10-3 and J is TRBJ2-1; no firm D call. Germline values: CDR1 ENHRY, CDR2 SYGVKD. Trimming stripped 4 bases from V and 5 bases from J, with 3 bases between. This CDR3 contains 11 residues. In DNA, the CDR3 is TGTGCCATCAGTGGGAACAATGAGCAGTTCAAC. It is translated as CAISGNNEQFN.

This clonotype was seen ten or more times. V usage is TRBV7-2 and J usage is TRBJ2-7, with a weak D call TRBD2 (5 bases). Trimming removed 3 bases at V and 3 bases at J, with 9 bases between. Germline V gene sequence: CDR1 SGHTA, CDR2 FQGNSA. CDR3 length equals 13 residues. The CDR3, as DNA: TGTGCCAGCAGCTTGTGGGAGAACTACGAGCAGTACTTC. Protein: CASSLWENYEQYF.

This clonotype appeared many times. The rearrangement uses TRBV7-2 and TRBJ2-6; D may correspond to TRBD1 or TRBD2 (6 bases each). The length of the CDR3 is 16 residues. Trimming removed 3 bases at V and 0 bases at J, with 9 bases between. Per the germline V gene, CDR1 is SGHTA and CDR2 is FQGNSA. Written as DNA, the CDR3 is TGTGCCAGCAGCTTTGGGGGGCACTCTGGGGCCAACGTCCTGACTTTC. Protein: CASSFGGHSGANVLTF.

This clonotype showed up many times. J is TRBJ2-7 and V is TRBV20-1; 11 nucleotides agree with TRBD2. Looked up from germline, CDR1 is DFQATT and CDR2 is SNEGSKA (reference sequence). This CDR3 is built from 14 residues. The V gene end was trimmed by 3 bases and the J gene end by 0 bases; junction bases not matched to a gene: 1. CDR3 sequence reads: CSASTSGSSYEQYF. CDR3 coding DNA: TGCAGTGCTAGTACTAGCGGGAGCTCCTACGAGCAGTACTTC.

This clonotype was found a few times. This chain connects TRBV21-1 to TRBJ1-5; the tabulated D call, TRBD1, remains unverified against the DNA. TRBV21-1 is annotated as a pseudogene. The CDR3 is made up of 16 amino acids. The CDR3 nucleotides are TGTGCCAGCAGCCCTCTCCCCGGATATAGCAATCAGCCCCAGCATTTT. Its translation is CASSPLPGYSNQPQHF.